One sample yielded the 19 T cell receptor beta chains listed below, sequenced in a study of T cells in Graves' hyperthyroidism and ophthalmopathy. Amplification targeted TCR beta CDR3 regions from RNA transcripts. The primer set for the first-round RT-PCR of the TCR CDR3 was HTBI. TCRdb itself ran the multiplex PCR reads through MiXCR, one entry per CDR3 protein. The table shows 450,000 to 600,000 distinct CDR3 sequences, with approximately 14% occurring only once. Sequencing was done on a sample of blood. The origin of the receptors is a woman between 40 and 50 years old with Graves' hyperthyroidism.

The table lists this clonotype with many counts. The CDR3 nucleotides read TGTGCCAGCAGTTTTCAGACAGTTGGAAACACCATATATTTT. Its translation: CASSFQTVGNTIYF. The chain uses TRBV28 and TRBJ1-3; possibly TRBD1 for D (5 bases). Germline V gene data show CDR1 as MDHEN and CDR2 as SYDVKM. The CDR3 sequence is 14 residues long. The V gene lost 3 bases and the J gene lost 3 bases, with 9 bases spanning the gap.

J is TRBJ2-1 and V is TRBV11-2; 8 bases are shared with TRBD2. The V segment lost 5 bases and the J segment 6 bases; nucleotides outside the gene matches: 9. This CDR3 has 15 residues. The germline gives CDR1 SGHAT, CDR2 FQNNGV. The CDR3, as DNA: TGTGCCAGCAGCGCGACTAGCGTAATCCGCAATGAGCAGTTCTTC. This sequence encodes CASSATSVIRNEQFF.

This clonotype has at least ten counts. The chain links TRBV28 to TRBJ2-1, with 7 bases fitting TRBD1. V shed 4 bases, J shed 4 bases, and the junction held 7 bases outside the gene matches. Per germline, CDR1 MDHEN and CDR2 SYDVKM. The CDR3 runs to 15 residues. Here the CDR3 reads CASSSPGQLYNEQFF. The CDR3, as DNA: TGTGCCAGCAGTTCACCGGGACAGTTATACAATGAGCAGTTCTTC.

The table lists this clonotype with a few counts. J is TRBJ1-4 and V is TRBV4-2; no definite D call. CDR3 length equals 15 residues. Between the trimmed V and J ends, which lost 1 base and 7 bases, there was a span of 13 bases. Germline-derived CDR1 and CDR2 are LGHNA and YNFKEQ. This CDR3 reads CASSQVATRLEKLFF. CDR3 coding DNA: TGTGCCAGCAGCCAAGTCGCGACTCGACTTGAAAAACTGTTTTTT.

This clonotype appeared many times. The chain uses TRBV4-1 and TRBJ2-2; TRBD1 agrees at 7 bases. Germline V gives CDR1 MGHRA, CDR2 YSYEKL. Unmatched junction bases numbered 1, after V lost 3 bases and J lost 3 bases. CDR3 size: 14 residues. CDR3 in amino acids: CASSQDRYTGELFF. The DNA for the CDR3 is TGCGCCAGCAGCCAGGACAGGTACACCGGGGAGCTGTTTTTT.

The chain employs TRBV24-1 and TRBJ1-5; the D is unclear. Germline lookup yields CDR1 KGHDR and CDR2 SFDVKD. The length of the CDR3 is 14 residues. Trimming cost V 4 bases and J 6 bases, with 12 bases left between them. The DNA of the CDR3 is TGTGCCACCAGTGACGCGGGTCAGATTCAGCCCCAGCATTTT. Protein: CATSDAGQIQPQHF.

This clonotype came up many times. The chain recombines TRBV12-3 or TRBV12-4 with TRBJ2-7, with TRBD1 identical over 11 bases. The CDR3 extends over 14 amino acids. With 5 bases clipped from V and 6 bases from J, the junction kept 6 bases outside the gene matches. CDR3 DNA sequence: TGTGCCAGCAGTCGGACAGGGGGCGCGGCCGAGCAGTACTTC. Translating gives CASSRTGGAAEQYF.

There are many counts of this clonotype. V is TRBV5-1 and J is TRBJ2-7; TRBD1 aligns across 7 bases. V lost 3 bases to trimming and J lost 4 bases; unmatched junction nucleotides: 13. The CDR3 runs to 16 residues. Germline CDR1 SGHRS, CDR2 YFSETQ. As DNA, the CDR3 is TGCGCCAGCAGCTCGGCTCCGGGACAGTCCTATTACGAGCAGTACTTC. It codes for CASSSAPGQSYYEQYF.

This clonotype was recorded many times. This rearrangement joins TRBV14 to TRBJ2-1; 10 bases are shared with TRBD2. V trimming: 7 bases; J trimming: 3 bases; junction bases outside the gene matches: 3. The CDR3 is made up of 14 amino acids. Per the germline V gene, CDR1 is SGHDN and CDR2 is FVKESK. CDR3 nucleotides: TGTGCCAGCAATCCTAGCGGGAGCTACAATGAGCAGTTCTTC. Its translation: CASNPSGSYNEQFF.

This clonotype was found many times. This chain joins TRBV10-3 and TRBJ1-1; 8 bases are shared with TRBD1. V lost 7 bases and J lost 1; bases outside the gene matches: 5. This CDR3 comprises 14 residues. Germline loops: CDR1 ENHRY, CDR2 SYGVKD. The CDR3 nucleotides read TGTGCCATCACCCGCGGACAGGGGAACACTGAAGCTTTCTTT. As protein: CAITRGQGNTEAFF.

This clonotype was seen at least ten times. The chain recombines TRBV5-1 with TRBJ1-1; the D is unclear. Germline loops: CDR1 SGHRS, CDR2 YFSETQ. Trimming cost V 0 bases and J 0 bases, with 9 bases left between them. This CDR3 is 15 amino acids long. CDR3 in DNA: TGCGCCAGCAGCTTGGGTGGTCAGCTGAACACTGAAGCTTTCTTT. This encodes CASSLGGQLNTEAFF.

At least ten counts were recorded for this clonotype. The V call is TRBV5-1, the J call TRBJ2-7, with D possibly matching TRBD2 (5 bases). Germline assignment: CDR1 SGHRS and CDR2 YFSETQ. The CDR3 consists of 13 residues. With 1 base removed from V and 3 bases from J, the gap between germline ends came to 8 bases. Here the CDR3 reads CASSLTTNYEQYF. In nucleotides, the CDR3 is TGCGCCAGCAGCTTGACGACTAACTACGAGCAGTACTTC.

This clonotype was counted at least ten times. CDR3 in DNA: TGCAGTGCGCCCGAGACAGGGTTCAATGAGCAGTTCTTC. Residues: CSAPETGFNEQFF. The chain combines TRBV20-1 with TRBJ2-1, with 7 nucleotides matching TRBD1. V gave up 6 bases and J gave up 6 bases; unmatched junction bases: 8. The CDR3 spans 13 residues. CDR1 and CDR2 (germline): DFQATT, SNEGSKA (reference sequence).

This clonotype appeared many times. The J gene is TRBJ2-7, the V gene TRBV27; D unresolved. Germline assignment: CDR1 MNHEY and CDR2 SMNVEV (reference sequence). The V end was cut by 2 bases, the J end by 4 bases, with 9 bases between. The CDR3 loop spans 13 amino acids. CDR3: CASSLSPAYEQYF. CDR3 coding DNA: TGTGCCAGCAGTTTAAGCCCAGCTTACGAGCAGTACTTC.

This clonotype was seen repeatedly, ten times or more. The chain carries TRBV20-1 and TRBJ2-7, with 9 bases lining up with TRBD1. In germline, CDR1 is DFQATT, CDR2 SNEGSKA (reference sequence). With V trimmed by 6 bases and J by 3 bases, 9 bases remained unmatched. The CDR3 is 14 amino acids. The CDR3 protein is CSALSGQGIYEQYF. CDR3 in DNA: TGCAGTGCCCTTTCGGGACAGGGTATCTACGAGCAGTACTTC.

This clonotype was observed many times. This chain uses TRBV27 with TRBJ2-1; maybe TRBD1 (6 bases). Germline CDR1 and CDR2: MNHEY and SMNVEV (reference sequence). Trimming stripped 5 bases from V and 0 bases from J, with 11 bases between. The CDR3 is 15 residues long. CDR3 sequence (DNA): TGTGCCAGCAGTACGGCAGGGGCCTCCTACAATGAGCAGTTCTTC. Residues: CASSTAGASYNEQFF.

This clonotype occurred many times. V gene TRBV5-1 combines with J gene TRBJ2-3; no clear D. Trimming cost V 0 bases and J 2 bases, with 13 bases left between them. Looked up from germline, CDR1 is SGHRS and CDR2 is YFSETQ. The CDR3 extends over 16 amino acids. CDR3 loop: CASSLEPRPVTDTQYF. The CDR3 nucleotides are TGCGCCAGCAGCTTGGAACCACGCCCGGTCACAGATACGCAGTATTTT. The entire variable domain, with the rest obtained from reference TRBV5-1 and TRBJ2-3, is as follows: KAGVTQTPRYLIKTRGQQVTLSCSPISGHRSVSWYQQTPGQGLQFLFEYFSETQRNKGNFPGRFSGRQFSNSRSEMNVSTLELGDSALYLCASSLEPRPVTDTQYFGPGTRLTVL.

This clonotype has more than one count but fewer than ten. The chain uses TRBV28 and TRBJ2-5; D not certain. Per germline, CDR1 MDHEN and CDR2 SYDVKM. The CDR3 has 15 residues. V was shortened by 2 bases and J by 3 bases, with 13 bases between the two germline ends. The CDR3 nucleotides read TGTGCCAGCAGTTTAGTGGGGTTGTCGGAAGAGACCCAGTACTTC. It is translated as CASSLVGLSEETQYF.

This clonotype was recorded at least ten times. This chain's CDR3 is CATSDRGRGQLGNTGELFF. DNA for the CDR3: TGTGCCACCAGTGATCGTGGCAGGGGGCAATTGGGGAACACCGGGGAGCTGTTTTTT. The chain combines TRBV24-1 with TRBJ2-2; TRBD1 matches at 8 bases. The V segment lost 3 bases and the J segment 1 base; nucleotides outside the gene matches: 12. The CDR3 loop spans 19 amino acids. Looked up from germline, CDR1 is KGHDR and CDR2 is SFDVKD.